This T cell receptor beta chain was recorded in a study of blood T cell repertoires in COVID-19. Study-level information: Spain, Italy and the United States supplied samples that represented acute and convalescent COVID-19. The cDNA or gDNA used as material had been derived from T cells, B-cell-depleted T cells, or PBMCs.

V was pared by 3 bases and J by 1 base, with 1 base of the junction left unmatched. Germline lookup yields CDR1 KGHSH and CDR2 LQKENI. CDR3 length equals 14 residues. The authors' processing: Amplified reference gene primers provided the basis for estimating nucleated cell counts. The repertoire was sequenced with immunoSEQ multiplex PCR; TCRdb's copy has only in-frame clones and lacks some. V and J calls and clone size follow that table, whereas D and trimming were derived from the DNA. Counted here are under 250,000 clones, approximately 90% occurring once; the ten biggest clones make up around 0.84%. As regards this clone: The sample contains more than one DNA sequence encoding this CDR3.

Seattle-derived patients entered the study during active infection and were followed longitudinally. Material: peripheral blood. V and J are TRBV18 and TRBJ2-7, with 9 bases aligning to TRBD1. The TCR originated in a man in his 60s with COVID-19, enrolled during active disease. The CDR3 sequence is CASSPGTGSYEQYF. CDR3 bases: TGTGCCAGCTCACCCGGGACAGGGTCCTACGAGCAGTACTTC.